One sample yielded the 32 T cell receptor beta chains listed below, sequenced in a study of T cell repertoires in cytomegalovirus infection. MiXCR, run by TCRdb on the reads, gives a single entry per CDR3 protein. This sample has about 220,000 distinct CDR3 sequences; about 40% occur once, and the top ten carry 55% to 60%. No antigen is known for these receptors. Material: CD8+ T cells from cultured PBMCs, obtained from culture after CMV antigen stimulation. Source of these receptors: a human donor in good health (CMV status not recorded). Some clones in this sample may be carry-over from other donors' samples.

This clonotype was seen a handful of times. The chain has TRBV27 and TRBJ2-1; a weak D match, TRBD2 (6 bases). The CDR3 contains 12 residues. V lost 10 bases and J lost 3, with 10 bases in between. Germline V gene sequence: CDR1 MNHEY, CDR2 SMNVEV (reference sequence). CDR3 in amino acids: CATGGGYNEQFF. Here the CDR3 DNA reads TGTGCCACCGGGGGTGGCTACAATGAGCAGTTCTTC.

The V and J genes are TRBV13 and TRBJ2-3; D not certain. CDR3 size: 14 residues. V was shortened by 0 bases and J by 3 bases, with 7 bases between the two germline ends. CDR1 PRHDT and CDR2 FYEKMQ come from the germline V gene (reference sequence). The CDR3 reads CASSLGRVTDTQYF. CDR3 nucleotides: TGTGCCAGCAGCTTAGGCCGGGTGACAGATACGCAGTATTTT.

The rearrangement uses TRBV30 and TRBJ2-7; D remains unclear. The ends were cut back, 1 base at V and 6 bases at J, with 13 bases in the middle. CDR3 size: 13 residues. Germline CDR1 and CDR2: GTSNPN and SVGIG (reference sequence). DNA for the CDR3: TGTGCCTGGAGTGAGGCTACTCCGGGCGAGCAGTACTTC. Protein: CAWSEATPGEQYF.

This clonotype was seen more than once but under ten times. This CDR3 reads CASSPDTTGYLSYEQYF. CDR3 nucleotide sequence: TGTGCCAGCAGCCCTGACACCACAGGTTACCTCTCCTACGAGCAGTACTTC. The chain uses TRBV7-9 and TRBJ2-7; D is possibly TRBD1 (5 bases). V gave up 5 bases and J gave up 0 bases, with 20 bases separating them. This CDR3 has 17 residues. Germline CDR1 reads SEHNR; CDR2 reads FQNEAQ (reference sequence).

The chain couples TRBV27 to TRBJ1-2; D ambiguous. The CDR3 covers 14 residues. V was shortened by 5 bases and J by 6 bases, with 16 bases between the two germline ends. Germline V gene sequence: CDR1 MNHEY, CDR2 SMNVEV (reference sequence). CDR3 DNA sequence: TGTGCCAGCAGTCCTATCTCATTGGGCCATGGCTACACCTTC. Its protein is CASSPISLGHGYTF.

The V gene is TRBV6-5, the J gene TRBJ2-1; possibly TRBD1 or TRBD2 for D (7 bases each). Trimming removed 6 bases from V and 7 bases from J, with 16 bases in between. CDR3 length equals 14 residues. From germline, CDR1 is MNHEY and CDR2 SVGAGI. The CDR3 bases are TGTGCCAGCAGCTGGGACAGACTAGCAAATGAGCAGTTCTTC. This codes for CASSWDRLANEQFF.

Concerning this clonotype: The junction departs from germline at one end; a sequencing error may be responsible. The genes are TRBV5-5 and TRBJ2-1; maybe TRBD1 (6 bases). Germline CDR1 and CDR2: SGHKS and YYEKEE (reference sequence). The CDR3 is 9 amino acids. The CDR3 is CASSLGDNF. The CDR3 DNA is TGTGCCAGCAGCTTGGGGGACAACTTC.

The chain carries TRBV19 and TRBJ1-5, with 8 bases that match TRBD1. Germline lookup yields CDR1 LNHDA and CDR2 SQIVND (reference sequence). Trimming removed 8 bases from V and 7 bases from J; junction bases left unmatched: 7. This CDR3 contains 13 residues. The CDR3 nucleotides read TGTGCCAGTCACAGGGGGAAAAGACAGCCCCAGCATTTT. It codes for CASHRGKRQPQHF.

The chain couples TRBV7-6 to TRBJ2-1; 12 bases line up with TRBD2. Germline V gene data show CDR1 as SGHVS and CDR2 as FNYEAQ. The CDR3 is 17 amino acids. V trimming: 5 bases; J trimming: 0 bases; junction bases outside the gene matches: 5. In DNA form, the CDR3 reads TGTGCCAGCAGCCTAGAGACTAGCGGGAGCTCCTACAATGAGCAGTTCTTC. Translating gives CASSLETSGSSYNEQFF.

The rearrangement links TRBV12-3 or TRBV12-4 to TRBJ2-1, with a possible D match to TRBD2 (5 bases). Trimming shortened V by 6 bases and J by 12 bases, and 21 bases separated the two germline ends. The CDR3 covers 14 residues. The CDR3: CASSSGWVLSRQFF. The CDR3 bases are TGTGCCAGCAGCTCGGGATGGGTCCTATCGCGGCAGTTCTTC.

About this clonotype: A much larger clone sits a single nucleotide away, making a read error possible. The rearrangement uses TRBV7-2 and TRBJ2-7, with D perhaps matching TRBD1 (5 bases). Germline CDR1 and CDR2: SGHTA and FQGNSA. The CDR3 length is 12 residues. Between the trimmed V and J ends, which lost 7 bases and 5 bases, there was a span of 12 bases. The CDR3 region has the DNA TGTGCCAGCACCTTTTTCAGGGACGAGCAGTACTTC. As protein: CASTFFRDEQYF.

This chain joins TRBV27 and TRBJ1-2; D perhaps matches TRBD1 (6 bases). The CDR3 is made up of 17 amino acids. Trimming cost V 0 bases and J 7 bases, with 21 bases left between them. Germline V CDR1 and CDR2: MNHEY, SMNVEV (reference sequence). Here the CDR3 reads CASSLSTGGGRLSGYTF. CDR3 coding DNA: TGTGCCAGCAGTTTATCGACTGGCGGGGGGCGCTTGAGTGGCTACACCTTC.

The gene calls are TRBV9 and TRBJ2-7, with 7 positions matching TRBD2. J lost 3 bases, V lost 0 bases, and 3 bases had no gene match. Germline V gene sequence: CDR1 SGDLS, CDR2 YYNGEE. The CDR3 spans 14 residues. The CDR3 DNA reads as TGTGCCAGCAGCGTAGGCGGGAGTCTCTACGAGCAGTACTTC. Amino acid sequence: CASSVGGSLYEQYF. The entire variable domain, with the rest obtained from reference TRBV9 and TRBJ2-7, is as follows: DSGVTQTPKHLITATGQRVTLRCSPRSGDLSVYWYQQSLDQGLQFLIQYYNGEERAKGNILERFSAQQFPDLHSELNLSSLELGDSALYFCASSVGGSLYEQYFGPGTRLTVT.

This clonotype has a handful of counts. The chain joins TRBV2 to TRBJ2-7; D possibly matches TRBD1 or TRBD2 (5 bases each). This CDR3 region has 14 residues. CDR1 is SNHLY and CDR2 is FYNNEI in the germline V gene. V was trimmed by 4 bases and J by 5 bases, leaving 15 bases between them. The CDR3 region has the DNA TGTGCCAGCAGTGCGGGGCACCCGTCACACGAGCAGTACTTC. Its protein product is CASSAGHPSHEQYF.

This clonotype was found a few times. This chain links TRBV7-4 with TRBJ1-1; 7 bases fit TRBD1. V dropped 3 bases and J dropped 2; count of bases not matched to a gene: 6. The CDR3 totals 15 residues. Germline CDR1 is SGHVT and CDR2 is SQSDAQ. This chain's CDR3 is CASSFGQDKNTEAFF. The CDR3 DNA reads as TGTGCCAGCAGCTTCGGACAGGACAAAAACACTGAAGCTTTCTTT.

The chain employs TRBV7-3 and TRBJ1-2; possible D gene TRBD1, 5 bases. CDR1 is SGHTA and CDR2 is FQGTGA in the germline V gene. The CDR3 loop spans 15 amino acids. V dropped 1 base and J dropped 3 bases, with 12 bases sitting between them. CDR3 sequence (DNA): TGTGCCAGCAGCTTAATGGCCAGGGAGGACTATGGCTACACCTTC. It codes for CASSLMAREDYGYTF.

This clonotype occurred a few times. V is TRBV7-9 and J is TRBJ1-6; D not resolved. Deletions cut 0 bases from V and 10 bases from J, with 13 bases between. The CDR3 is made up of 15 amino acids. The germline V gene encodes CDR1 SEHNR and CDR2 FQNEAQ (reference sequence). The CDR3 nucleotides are TGTGCCAGCAGCTTAGCAGGGAGCCCCTACTCACCCCTCCACTTT. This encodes CASSLAGSPYSPLHF. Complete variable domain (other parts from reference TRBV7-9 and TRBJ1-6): DTGVSQNPRHKITKRGQNVTFRCDPISEHNRLYWYRQTLGQGPEFLTYFQNEAQLEKSRLLSDRFSAERPKGSFSTLEIQRTEQGDSAMYLCASSLAGSPYSPLHFGNGTRLTVT.

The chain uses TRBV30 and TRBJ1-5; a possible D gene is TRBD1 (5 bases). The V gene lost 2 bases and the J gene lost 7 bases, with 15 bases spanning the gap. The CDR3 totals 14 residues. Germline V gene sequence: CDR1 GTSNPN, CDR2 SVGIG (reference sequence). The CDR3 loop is CAWSPGQGRQPQHF. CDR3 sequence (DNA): TGTGCCTGGAGTCCCGGACAAGGTAGGCAGCCCCAGCATTTT. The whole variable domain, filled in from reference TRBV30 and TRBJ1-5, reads SQTIHQWPATLVQPVGSPLSLECTVEGTSNPNLYWYRQAAGRGLQLLFYSVGIGQISSEVPQNLSASRPQDRQFILSSKKLLLSDSGFYLCAWSPGQGRQPQHFGDGTRLSIL.

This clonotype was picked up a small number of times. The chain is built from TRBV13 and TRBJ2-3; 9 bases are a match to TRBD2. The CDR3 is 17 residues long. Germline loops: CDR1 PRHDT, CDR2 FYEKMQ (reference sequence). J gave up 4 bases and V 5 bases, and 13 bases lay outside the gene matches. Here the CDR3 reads CASSAASSGVVSDTQYF. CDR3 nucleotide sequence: TGTGCCAGCAGCGCCGCTTCTAGCGGGGTAGTATCAGATACGCAGTATTTT.

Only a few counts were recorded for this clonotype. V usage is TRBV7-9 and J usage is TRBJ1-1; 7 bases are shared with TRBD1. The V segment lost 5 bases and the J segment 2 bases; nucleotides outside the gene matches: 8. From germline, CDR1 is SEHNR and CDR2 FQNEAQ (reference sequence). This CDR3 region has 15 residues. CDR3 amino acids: CASSIIRGVNTEAFF. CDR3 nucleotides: TGTGCCAGCAGCATAATCAGGGGGGTCAACACTGAAGCTTTCTTT.

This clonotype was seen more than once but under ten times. CDR3 sequence (DNA): TGTGCCAGCAGTCCCCGGACTTTTCCTCCGAGGAAAGGCTACACCTTC. Protein sequence: CASSPRTFPPRKGYTF. V gene TRBV6-1 combines with J gene TRBJ1-2, with no clear D. V dropped 5 bases and J dropped 8 bases, with 24 bases sitting between them. Per the germline V gene, CDR1 is MNHNS and CDR2 is SASEGT. This CDR3 is 16 amino acids long.

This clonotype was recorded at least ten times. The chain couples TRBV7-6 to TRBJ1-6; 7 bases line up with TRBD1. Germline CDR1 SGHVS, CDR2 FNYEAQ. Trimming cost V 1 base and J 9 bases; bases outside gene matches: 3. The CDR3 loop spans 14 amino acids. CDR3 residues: CASSLEGAVSPLHF. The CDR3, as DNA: TGTGCCAGCAGCTTAGAGGGGGCGGTTTCACCCCTCCACTTT.

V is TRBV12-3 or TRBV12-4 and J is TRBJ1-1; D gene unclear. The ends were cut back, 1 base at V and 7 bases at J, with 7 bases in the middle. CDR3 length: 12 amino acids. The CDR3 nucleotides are TGTGCCAGCAGTTTAGTTACAGATGAAGCTTTCTTT. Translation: CASSLVTDEAFF.

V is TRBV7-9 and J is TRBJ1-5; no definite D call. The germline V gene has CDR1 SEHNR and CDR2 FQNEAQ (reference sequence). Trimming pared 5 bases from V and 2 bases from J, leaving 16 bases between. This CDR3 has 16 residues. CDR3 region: CASSLSGKRGNQPQHF. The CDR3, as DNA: TGTGCCAGCAGCCTAAGCGGGAAAAGGGGCAATCAGCCCCAGCATTTT. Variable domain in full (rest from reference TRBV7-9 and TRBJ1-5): DTGVSQNPRHKITKRGQNVTFRCDPISEHNRLYWYRQTLGQGPEFLTYFQNEAQLEKSRLLSDRFSAERPKGSFSTLEIQRTEQGDSAMYLCASSLSGKRGNQPQHFGDGTRLSIL.

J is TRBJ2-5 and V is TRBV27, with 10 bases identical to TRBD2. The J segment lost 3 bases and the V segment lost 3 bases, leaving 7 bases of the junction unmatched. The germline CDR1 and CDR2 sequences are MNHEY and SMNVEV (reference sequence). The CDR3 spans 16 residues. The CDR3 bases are TGTGCCAGCAGTTTGCAGCGGGGGGGTCTTGAAGAGACCCAGTACTTC. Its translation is CASSLQRGGLEETQYF.

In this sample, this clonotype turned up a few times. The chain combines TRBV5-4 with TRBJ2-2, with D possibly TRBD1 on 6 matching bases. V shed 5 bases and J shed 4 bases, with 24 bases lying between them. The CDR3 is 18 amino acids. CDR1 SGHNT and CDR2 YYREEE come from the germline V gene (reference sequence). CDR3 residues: CASRGTPSPPSFTGELFF. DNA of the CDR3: TGTGCCAGCAGAGGGACACCCAGCCCCCCCTCCTTCACCGGGGAGCTGTTTTTT.

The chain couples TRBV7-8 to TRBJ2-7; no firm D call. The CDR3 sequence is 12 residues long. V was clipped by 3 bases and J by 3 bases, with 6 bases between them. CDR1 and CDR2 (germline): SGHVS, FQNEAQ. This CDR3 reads CASSFPSYEQYF. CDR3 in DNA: TGTGCCAGCAGCTTCCCCAGCTACGAGCAGTACTTC.

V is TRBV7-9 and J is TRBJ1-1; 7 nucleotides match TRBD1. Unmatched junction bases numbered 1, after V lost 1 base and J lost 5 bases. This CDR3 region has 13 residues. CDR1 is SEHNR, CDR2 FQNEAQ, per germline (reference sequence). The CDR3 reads CASSLVTGTEAFF. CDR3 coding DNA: TGTGCCAGCAGCTTAGTGACAGGGACTGAAGCTTTCTTT.

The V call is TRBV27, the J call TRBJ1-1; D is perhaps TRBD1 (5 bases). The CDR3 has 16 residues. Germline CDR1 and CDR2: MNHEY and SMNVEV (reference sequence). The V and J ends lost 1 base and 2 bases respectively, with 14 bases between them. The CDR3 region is CASSLWAGSINTEAFF. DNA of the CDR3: TGTGCCAGCAGTTTATGGGCAGGGAGTATAAACACTGAAGCTTTCTTT.

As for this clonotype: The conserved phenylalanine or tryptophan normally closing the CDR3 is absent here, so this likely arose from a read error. The CDR3 reads CASSLGLANYNEQFL. The CDR3 bases are TGTGCCAGCAGCTTAGGGTTAGCGAACTACAATGAGCAGTTCTTG. The V call is TRBV7-2, the J call TRBJ2-1, with D maybe TRBD2 (5 bases). Trimming removed 1 base from V and 3 bases from J, with 10 bases in between. From germline, CDR1 is SGHTA and CDR2 FQGNSA. This CDR3 is built from 15 residues.

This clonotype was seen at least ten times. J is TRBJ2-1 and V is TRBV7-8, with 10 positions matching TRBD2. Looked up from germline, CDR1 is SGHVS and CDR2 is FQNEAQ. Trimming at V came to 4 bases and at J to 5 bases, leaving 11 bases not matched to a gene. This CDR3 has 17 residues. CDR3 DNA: TGTGCCAGCAGCTGGGGGACTAGCGCTCATCTTCACAATGAGCAGTTCTTC. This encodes CASSWGTSAHLHNEQFF.

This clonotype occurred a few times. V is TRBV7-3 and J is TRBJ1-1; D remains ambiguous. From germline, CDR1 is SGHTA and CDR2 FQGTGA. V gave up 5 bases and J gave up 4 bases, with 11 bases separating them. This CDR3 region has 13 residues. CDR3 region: CASSIISGTEAFF. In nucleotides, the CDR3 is TGTGCCAGCAGCATTATTTCGGGCACTGAAGCTTTCTTT.